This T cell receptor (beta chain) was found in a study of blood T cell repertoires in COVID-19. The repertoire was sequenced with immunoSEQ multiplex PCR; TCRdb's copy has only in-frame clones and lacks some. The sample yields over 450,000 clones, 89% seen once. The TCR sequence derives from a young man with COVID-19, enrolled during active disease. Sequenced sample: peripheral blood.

The CDR3 protein is CASTPDRANQPQHF. The CDR3 DNA sequence: TGTGCCAGCACCCCTGACAGGGCAAATCAGCCCCAGCATTTT. The chain links TRBV6-5 to TRBJ1-5, with 7 positions matching TRBD1. The ends lost 7 bases at V and 4 bases at J; junction bases unmatched: 7. This CDR3 spans 14 amino acids. The V gene's germline CDR1 is MNHEY and CDR2 SVGAGI.